This T cell receptor beta chain was obtained from a study of beta chain features in type 1 diabetes. Isolation of CD4+ naive, central memory, regulatory and stem cell-like memory cells was achieved by sorting via CD45RO/CCR7/CD25/CD127/CD95/CD27. Purity exceeded 98% in all sorted populations. Study conclusions and caveats: TCRB CDR3s from Type 1 diabetes patients were moderately but significantly shorter in all four CD4+ subsets. Patients' naive, central memory and regulatory TCRB repertoires appeared more alike than those of healthy donors. Shorter templates might be favored by PCR, equally in patients and controls.

The entirety of the isolated RNA underwent reverse transcription, so expressed TCRB transcripts were sequenced. Sequencing used immunoSEQ multiplex PCR; TCRdb keeps in-frame clones, though not all of them. The sample contains around 160,000 clones, about 9% of which appear only once. The CDR3 is made up of 14 amino acids. CDR1 ENHRY and CDR2 SYGVKD come from the germline V gene. Turning to this clone: Its antigen is unknown. Its ends do not fully match the called genes, so a read error is possible.

The source of this sequence is a woman in her thirties with type 1 diabetes. V is TRBV10-3 and J is TRBJ1-1; perhaps TRBD1 as D (6 bases). The sample was central memory CD4+ T cells from blood. CDR3 residues: CASSSPGENTEAFF. CDR3 nucleotides: TGTGCCAGCAGTTCTCCAGGGGAGAACACTGAAGCTTTCTTT.